These 27 T cell receptor beta chains were all obtained from the same sample, sequenced in a study of blood T cells in healthy people across ages. A second about 7 to 12 cycle PCR used barcoded and J-beta primers. TCRdb re-called the 5' RACE reads through MiXCR, storing one row per CDR3 protein. The table has approximately 780,000 distinct CDR3 sequences, about a quarter seen once. The sample also formed part of further work on T cells of mothers and their children.

Sequencing was performed on blood. These receptors originate from a boy under 18 in good health.

The J gene is TRBJ2-1, the V gene TRBV12-3 or TRBV12-4; perhaps D is TRBD1 or TRBD2 (5 bases each). The closer fit of TRBJ2-5 to the DNA end suggests the J call may be wrong. The CDR3 is 15 residues long. CDR3: CASRRPGLSRETQYF. As DNA, the CDR3 is TGTGCCAGCAGGCGGCCGGGGCTGAGTAGAGAGACCCAGTACTTC.

The chain carries TRBV9 and TRBJ2-3; the D call may be TRBD1 or TRBD2 (6 bases each). V was clipped by 0 bases and J by 4 bases, with 15 bases between them. The germline V gene encodes CDR1 SGDLS and CDR2 YYNGEE. The CDR3 runs to 16 residues. CDR3 amino acids: CASSVGGAGWSDTQYF. CDR3 DNA: TGTGCCAGCAGCGTAGGGGGGGCTGGCTGGTCAGATACGCAGTATTTT.

This clonotype showed up just a few times. The chain joins TRBV30 to TRBJ2-5; TRBD1 matches 7 bases. Matching the DNA end better, TRBJ2-1 makes the J call doubtful. Germline-derived CDR1 and CDR2 are GTSNPN and SVGIG (reference sequence). This CDR3 is 12 amino acids long. The chain's CDR3 is CAWGSGGREQFF. The CDR3 region has the DNA TGTGCCTGGGGTTCAGGGGGACGTGAGCAGTTCTTC.

CDR3 in DNA: TGTGCCAGCAGTTTTAGGACACGTCTTGCGGAGCAGTACTTC. As protein: CASSFRTRLAEQYF. The chain links TRBV28 to TRBJ2-5; TRBD1 might be the D (5 bases). The CDR3 has 14 amino acids. Germline V gene sequence: CDR1 MDHEN, CDR2 SYDVKM. The V and J ends lost 3 bases and 11 bases respectively, with 19 bases between them.

The chain couples TRBV6-2 or TRBV6-3 to TRBJ1-4, with 7 bases that match TRBD1. J gave up 7 bases and V 6 bases, and 8 bases lay outside the gene matches. Per germline, CDR1 MNHEY and CDR2 SVGEGT. The CDR3 loop spans 14 amino acids. DNA for the CDR3: TGTGCCAGCAGCATGGACAGGTTTAGTGAAAAACTGTTTTTT. As protein: CASSMDRFSEKLFF.

The chain is built from TRBV29-1 and TRBJ2-5; 8 positions match TRBD1. CDR1 is SQVTM and CDR2 is ANQGSEA in the germline V gene. The CDR3 contains 16 residues. Trimming at V came to 5 bases and at J to 1 base, leaving 12 bases not matched to a gene. The CDR3 region has the DNA TGCAGCGTTTCCGGGACAGGTCTGGGCCCCCAAGAGACCCAGTACTTC. Translation: CSVSGTGLGPQETQYF.

The chain employs TRBV6-5 and TRBJ1-6; 9 nucleotides match TRBD1. This CDR3 comprises 14 residues. The V gene end was trimmed by 3 bases and the J gene end by 7 bases; junction bases not matched to a gene: 1. Germline V gene lookup returns CDR1 MNHEY and CDR2 SVGAGI. Here the CDR3 reads CASSYDRGNSPLHF. CDR3 DNA: TGTGCCAGCAGTTATGACAGGGGGAATTCACCCCTCCACTTT.

This clonotype was seen more than once but under ten times. The chain joins TRBV5-8 to TRBJ2-7; 8 bases align to TRBD1. CDR1 and CDR2 from the germline V gene are SGHTS and YDEGEE. J gave up 3 bases and V 4 bases, and 9 bases lay outside the gene matches. The CDR3 loop spans 15 amino acids. CDR3 region: CASSPGQGTFYEQYF. In DNA, the CDR3 is TGTGCCAGCAGCCCTGGACAGGGAACCTTCTACGAGCAGTACTTC.

The CDR3 DNA is TGTGCCAGCAGCCAAGAGGGCTTATGGGAGGGTCGCACAGATACGCAGTATTTT. Its protein product is CASSQEGLWEGRTDTQYF. The chain recombines TRBV4-2 with TRBJ2-3; TRBD2 matches at 7 bases. The germline gives CDR1 LGHNA, CDR2 YNFKEQ. V lost 0 bases and J lost 1; bases outside the gene matches: 10. The CDR3 has 18 residues.

This clonotype showed up just a few times. CDR3 nucleotide sequence: TGTGCCAGCAGTTTCTTCGGGGGGGCCCCCCAAGAGACCCAGTACTTC. It translates to CASSFFGGAPQETQYF. This sequence joins TRBV27 and TRBJ2-5; 8 positions match TRBD2. V gave up 3 bases and J gave up 1 base; unmatched junction bases: 7. The CDR3 contains 16 residues. Germline V gene sequence: CDR1 MNHEY, CDR2 SMNVEV (reference sequence).

This clonotype came up a few times. At one end the junction does not follow the germline gene, possibly because of a read error. The chain recombines TRBV9 with TRBJ1-5; 7 bases are a match to TRBD1. This CDR3 spans 14 amino acids. CDR1 SGDLS and CDR2 YYNGEE come from the germline V gene. The CDR3 DNA sequence: TGTGCCGGCAGTCGTGGGACAGAAAATCAGCCCCAGCATTTT. Its protein is CAGSRGTENQPQHF. Full variable domain (outside the CDR3, taken from reference TRBV9 and TRBJ1-5): DSGVTQTPKHLITATGQRVTLRCSPRSGDLSVYWYQQSLDQGLQFLIQYYNGEERAKGNILERFSAQQFPDLHSELNLSSLELGDSALYFCAGSRGTENQPQHFGDGTRLSIL.

The rearrangement links TRBV5-5 to TRBJ2-5, with a tentative D call TRBD2 (6 bases). Germline V gene data show CDR1 as SGHKS and CDR2 as YYEKEE (reference sequence). Trimming removed 4 bases at V and 2 bases at J, with 15 bases between. The CDR3 consists of 15 residues. For the CDR3, the DNA is TGTGCCAGCAGCCGTCCTTTAGCGGATCAAGAGACCCAGTACTTC. It encodes CASSRPLADQETQYF.

The chain couples TRBV25-1 to TRBJ2-7, with D uncertain. V lost 5 bases and J lost 6, with 14 bases in between. This CDR3 comprises 13 residues. The germline CDR1 and CDR2 sequences are MGHDK and SYGVNS. The CDR3 protein is CASSHSPGPEQYF. In DNA form, the CDR3 reads TGTGCCAGCAGTCATTCCCCTGGACCCGAGCAGTACTTC.

The rearrangement uses TRBV6-2 or TRBV6-3 and TRBJ2-7, with 7 bases that match TRBD2. The CDR3 has 18 amino acids. J was trimmed by 5 bases and V by 2 bases; bases with no gene match: 18. Germline V gene sequence: CDR1 MNHEY, CDR2 SVGEGT. The CDR3 nucleotides are TGTGCCAGCAGTTACGAGTTCTGGCTAGCGGACCCTCGAAACGAGCAGTACTTC. Amino acid sequence: CASSYEFWLADPRNEQYF.

The J gene is TRBJ2-7, the V gene TRBV4-2; 8 nucleotides agree with TRBD1. Germline V gene lookup returns CDR1 LGHNA and CDR2 YNFKEQ. After removal of 3 bases from V and 3 bases from J, the junction contained 10 bases not matched to a gene. The CDR3 contains 16 residues. Here the CDR3 DNA reads TGTGCCAGCAGCCACTTCCCCGGAGACAGGGGCTACGAGCAGTACTTC. As protein: CASSHFPGDRGYEQYF.

This clonotype was detected a few times. This rearrangement joins TRBV30 to TRBJ2-5; TRBD2 is a possible D gene (6 bases). The J call may be mistaken, given a closer DNA end match to TRBJ2-7. This CDR3 region has 15 residues. Germline CDR1 reads GTSNPN; CDR2 reads SVGIG (reference sequence). The CDR3 spells CAGFVRLVLIHEQYF. The CDR3 nucleotides are TGTGCCGGGTTCGTCCGACTAGTGCTTATCCACGAGCAGTACTTC.

This sequence joins TRBV3-1 and TRBJ1-1; D perhaps matches TRBD1 (5 bases). The germline V gene has CDR1 LGHDT and CDR2 YNNKEL (reference sequence). Trimming removed 3 bases at V and 3 bases at J, with 8 bases between. The CDR3 extends over 13 amino acids. DNA for the CDR3: TGTGCCAGCAGCCAGCGGGGGGACACTGAAGCTTTCTTT. Amino acids: CASSQRGDTEAFF.

The rearrangement joins TRBV6-5 to TRBJ2-2, with TRBD2 as a possible D gene (6 bases). The CDR3 extends over 13 amino acids. Trimming removed 6 bases at V and 5 bases at J, with 10 bases between. From germline, CDR1 is MNHEY and CDR2 SVGAGI. The chain's CDR3 is CASSRLVTGELFF. The CDR3 DNA reads TGTGCCAGCAGCCGACTAGTTACCGGGGAGCTGTTTTTT.

The chain recombines TRBV7-2 with TRBJ2-5; D perhaps matches TRBD2 (7 bases). The end of the DNA aligns better with TRBJ2-7, so the J call may be wrong. The CDR3 is 14 residues long. Per the germline V gene, CDR1 is SGHTA and CDR2 is FQGNSA. The CDR3 reads CASSRWGGAAEQYF. CDR3 DNA sequence: TGTGCCAGCAGCCGTTGGGGGGGGGCCGCCGAGCAGTACTTC.

There are a few counts of this clonotype. V and J are TRBV24-1 and TRBJ2-3, with TRBD2 identical over 8 bases. J was trimmed by 5 bases and V by 2 bases; bases with no gene match: 2. From germline, CDR1 is KGHDR and CDR2 SFDVKD. The CDR3 has 14 residues. CDR3 in DNA: TGTGCCACCAGTGATTCCCGGGAGGGAGATACGCAGTATTTT. This codes for CATSDSREGDTQYF.

The chain combines TRBV3-1 with TRBJ1-6; TRBD1 aligns across 7 bases. V lost 4 bases and J lost 0; bases outside the gene matches: 12. Germline CDR1 LGHDT, CDR2 YNNKEL (reference sequence). The CDR3 totals 19 residues. The CDR3 DNA sequence: TGTGCCAGCAGCCCTTCGACAGGGCTTAGTCACTCCTATAATTCACCCCTCCACTTT. The encoded protein is CASSPSTGLSHSYNSPLHF.

This clonotype was detected once. The chain is built from TRBV12-3 or TRBV12-4 and TRBJ1-6, with 10 bases that match TRBD1. J lost 8 bases, V lost 6 bases, and 10 bases had no gene match. The CDR3 has 16 amino acids. CDR3: CASSPYGGTGDSPLHF. Written as DNA, the CDR3 is TGTGCCAGCAGCCCCTATGGCGGGACAGGGGATTCACCCCTCCACTTT.

This clonotype was counted only a few times. CDR3 nucleotide sequence: TGTGCCACCAGTGATTTGACAGGGGTCAGCACAGATACGCAGTATTTT. Its translation: CATSDLTGVSTDTQYF. V is TRBV24-1 and J is TRBJ2-3, with 7 bases lining up with TRBD1. V shed 0 bases and J 0 bases; nucleotides not matched to a gene: 2. This CDR3 comprises 16 residues. Germline V CDR1 and CDR2: KGHDR, SFDVKD.

V gene TRBV28 combines with J gene TRBJ1-2; the D is unclear. Deletions cut 7 bases from V and 8 bases from J, with 11 bases between. Germline V gene data show CDR1 as MDHEN and CDR2 as SYDVKM. The CDR3 extends over 11 amino acids. For the CDR3, the DNA is TGTGCCAGCAAGTTACCGGAGGGCTACACCTTC. Translated: CASKLPEGYTF.

The chain uses TRBV5-1 and TRBJ2-3; possibly TRBD2 for D (5 bases). Germline CDR1 is SGHRS and CDR2 is YFSETQ. The CDR3 has 15 amino acids. The V and J ends lost 0 bases and 6 bases respectively, with 14 bases between them. CDR3 loop: CASSLVSGSRDTQYF. The DNA of the CDR3 is TGCGCCAGCAGCTTGGTATCGGGAAGCAGGGATACGCAGTATTTT.

As DNA, the CDR3 is TGTGCCAGCAGAGCGGACGCCGCGGTGAATGAGCAGTTCTTC. Translated: CASRADAAVNEQFF. The chain couples TRBV6-5 to TRBJ2-1; weak D call: TRBD2 (5 bases). Trimming removed 6 bases from V and 7 bases from J, with 16 bases in between. Germline CDR1 MNHEY, CDR2 SVGAGI. The length of the CDR3 is 14 residues.

For this clonotype: The junction departs from germline at one end; a sequencing error may be responsible. This sequence joins TRBV29-1 and TRBJ1-1, with a possible D match to TRBD1 (6 bases). Germline V CDR1 and CDR2: SQVTM, ANQGSEA. This CDR3 has 15 residues. The CDR3 DNA sequence: TGCAGCGAACTTAGGGGGATCCTTATGAACACTGAAGCTTCCTTT. It codes for CSELRGILMNTEASF. Complete variable domain (other parts from reference TRBV29-1 and TRBJ1-1): SAVISQKPSRDICQRGTSLTIQCQVDSQVTMMFWYRQQPGQSLTLIATANQGSEATYESGFVIDKFPISRPNLTFSTLTVSNMSPEDSSIYLCSELRGILMNTEASFGQGTRLTVV.